These 5 T cell receptor beta chains were all obtained from the same sample, sequenced in a study of blood T cell repertoires in COVID-19. The data were produced by immunoSEQ multiplex PCR, yet TCRdb's version contains in-frame clones alone and is incomplete. The repertoire includes under 140,000 clones, 65% to 90% of them detected once, and 15% to 20% sits in the top ten. The sample comprised peripheral blood. Source of these receptors: a woman aged 55-69 years with acute or convalescent COVID-19.

This rearrangement joins TRBV28 to TRBJ1-5, with TRBD1 as a possible D gene (5 bases). Per the germline V gene, CDR1 is MDHEN and CDR2 is SYDVKM. Trimming stripped 6 bases from V and 2 bases from J, with 11 bases between. CDR3 length equals 14 residues. Here the CDR3 reads CASRMQGGNQPQHF. As DNA, the CDR3 is TGTGCCAGCAGGATGCAGGGTGGCAATCAGCCCCAGCATTTT. The full variable domain, in which reference TRBV28 and TRBJ1-5 provide the parts outside the CDR3, is DVKVTQSSRYLVKRTGEKVFLECVQDMDHENMFWYRQDPGLGLRLIYFSYDVKMKEKGDIPEGYSVSREKKERFSLILESASTNQTSMYLCASRMQGGNQPQHFGDGTRLSIL.

The chain employs TRBV30 and TRBJ2-1, with TRBD2 matching 8 bases. This CDR3 comprises 14 residues. V was clipped by 5 bases and J by 7 bases; unmatched bases: 10. Looked up from germline, CDR1 is GTSNPN and CDR2 is SVGIG (reference sequence). The CDR3, as DNA: TGTGCCTGGGCCCGGGGGGGGGCGGATAATGAGCAGTTCTTC. As protein: CAWARGGADNEQFF.

The V and J genes are TRBV4-3 and TRBJ1-2; TRBD1 matches 8 bases. This CDR3 comprises 15 residues. Germline values: CDR1 LGHNA, CDR2 YSLEER. V shed 2 bases and J 3 bases; nucleotides not matched to a gene: 5. CDR3 nucleotide sequence: TGCGCCAGCAGCCAACGGACAGGGAGAGACTATGGCTACACCTTC. Amino acid sequence: CASSQRTGRDYGYTF.

The rearrangement uses TRBV11-3 and TRBJ2-3; 11 bases agree with TRBD2. Losses at the gene ends were 6 bases for V and 1 base for J; bases not matched to a gene: 3. The CDR3 loop spans 15 amino acids. Per the germline V gene, CDR1 is SGHNT and CDR2 is YENEEA. Here the CDR3 DNA reads TGTGCCAGCAGGCCACTAGCGGGGGGCACAGATACGCAGTATTTT. Translation: CASRPLAGGTDTQYF.

The chain has TRBV29-1 and TRBJ2-1, with D unresolved. Germline assignment: CDR1 SQVTM and CDR2 ANQGSEA. The ends were cut back, 8 bases at V and 3 bases at J, with 8 bases in the middle. The CDR3 loop spans 11 amino acids. The CDR3 spells CSPEIYNEQFF. The CDR3 DNA follows: TGCAGCCCCGAGATCTACAATGAGCAGTTCTTC.